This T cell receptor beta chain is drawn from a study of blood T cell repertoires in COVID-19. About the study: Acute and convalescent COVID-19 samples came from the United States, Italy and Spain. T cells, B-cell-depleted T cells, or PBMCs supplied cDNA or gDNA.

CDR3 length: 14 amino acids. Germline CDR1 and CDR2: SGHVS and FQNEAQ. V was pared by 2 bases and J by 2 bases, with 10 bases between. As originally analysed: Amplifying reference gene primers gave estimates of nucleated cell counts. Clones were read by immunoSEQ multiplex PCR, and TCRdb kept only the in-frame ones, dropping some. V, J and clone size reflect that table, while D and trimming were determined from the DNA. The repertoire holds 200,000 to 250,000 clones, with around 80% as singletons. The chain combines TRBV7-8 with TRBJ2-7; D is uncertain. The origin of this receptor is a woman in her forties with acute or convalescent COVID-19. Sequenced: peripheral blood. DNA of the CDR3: TGTGCCAGCAGCTTAATTGGCCCCGCCTACGAGCAGTACTTC. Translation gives CASSLIGPAYEQYF.